The 32 T cell receptor beta chains given below trace back to one sample, sequenced in a study of cytomegalovirus exposure and HLA in healthy donors. This PCR relied on a set of 60 Vbeta primers and 13 Jbeta primers. Only in-frame clones appear in the TCRdb table, and some are missing; sequencing was by immunoSEQ multiplex PCR. This table has 150,000 to 200,000 clones, approximately 82% appearing once. The source material was PBMCs. The receptors were sampled from a woman in her thirties or forties in good health and CMV-seropositive.

The V call is TRBV2, the J call TRBJ2-5; a weak D match, TRBD1 (5 bases). The CDR3 is 14 residues long. Germline V gene data show CDR1 as SNHLY and CDR2 as FYNNEI. V shed 1 base and J shed 2 bases, with 8 bases lying between them. CDR3 bases: TGTGCCAGCAGTGAAGGGACATTACAAGAGACCCAGTACTTC. Its translation: CASSEGTLQETQYF.

The V and J genes are TRBV11-3 and TRBJ2-2; the D gene is possibly TRBD2 (5 bases). The CDR3 has 15 amino acids. CDR1 is SGHNT, CDR2 YENEEA, per germline. The ends were cut back, 5 bases at V and 2 bases at J, with 12 bases in the middle. CDR3 region: CASSPAGVNTGELFF. CDR3 DNA: TGTGCCAGCAGCCCCGCCGGGGTTAACACCGGGGAGCTGTTTTTT.

The chain has TRBV6-1 and TRBJ2-1; no firm D call. Germline lookup yields CDR1 MNHNS and CDR2 SASEGT. This CDR3 has 13 residues. Trimming shortened V by 2 bases and J by 5 bases, and 7 bases separated the two germline ends. The CDR3 DNA sequence: TGTGCCAGCAGTGAAACTGTGCACAATGAGCAGTTCTTC. It translates to CASSETVHNEQFF.

The chain employs TRBV7-9 and TRBJ2-7; the D gene is possibly TRBD1 (5 bases). Trimming pared 4 bases from V and 5 bases from J, leaving 12 bases between. CDR3 length equals 13 residues. Germline V gene lookup returns CDR1 SEHNR and CDR2 FQNEAQ (reference sequence). The CDR3 here is CASSYRVGHEQYF. CDR3 DNA: TGTGCCAGCAGCTACCGGGTGGGGCACGAGCAGTACTTC.

The chain joins TRBV28 to TRBJ1-1; D ambiguous. The CDR3 has 12 residues. Trimming removed 6 bases at V and 7 bases at J, with 12 bases between. Germline loops: CDR1 MDHEN, CDR2 SYDVKM. The chain's CDR3 is CASSIRQLEAFF. For the CDR3, the DNA is TGTGCCAGCAGCATTAGACAACTTGAAGCTTTCTTT.

This clone has a handful of counts. The rearrangement links TRBV7-3 to TRBJ1-1; a possible D gene is TRBD1 (5 bases). Trimming removed 3 bases at V and 4 bases at J, with 12 bases between. This CDR3 comprises 14 residues. Germline V CDR1 and CDR2: SGHTA, FQGTGA. DNA for the CDR3: TGTGCCAGCAGCTTGAGGGGAGGAAGCACTGAAGCTTTCTTT. Translated, it gives CASSLRGGSTEAFF.

Only a few counts were recorded for this clone. This chain links TRBV5-1 with TRBJ2-5; 9 nucleotides agree with TRBD2. The CDR3 is made up of 15 amino acids. With V trimmed by 2 bases and J by 4 bases, 6 bases remained unmatched. Germline-derived CDR1 and CDR2 are SGHRS and YFSETQ. Written as DNA, the CDR3 is TGCGCCAGCAGCTTCTGGCGGGAGGGCCCAGAGACCCAGTACTTC. Its translation is CASSFWREGPETQYF. The full variable domain, its missing parts supplied by reference TRBV5-1 and TRBJ2-5, is KAGVTQTPRYLIKTRGQQVTLSCSPISGHRSVSWYQQTPGQGLQFLFEYFSETQRNKGNFPGRFSGRQFSNSRSEMNVSTLELGDSALYLCASSFWREGPETQYFGPGTRLLVL.

This chain connects TRBV7-9 to TRBJ1-2; the match to TRBD1 covers 9 bases. This CDR3 comprises 15 residues. Germline loops: CDR1 SEHNR, CDR2 FQNEAQ (reference sequence). The V segment lost 5 bases and the J segment 7 bases; nucleotides outside the gene matches: 11. The CDR3 nucleotides read TGTGCCAGCAGCGACTGGGACAGGGTGATGTCTGGCTACACCTTC. This sequence encodes CASSDWDRVMSGYTF.

This clone was detected only once. V and J are TRBV5-1 and TRBJ2-7; 8 bases match TRBD2. The germline V gene encodes CDR1 SGHRS and CDR2 YFSETQ. This CDR3 is built from 16 residues. J gave up 3 bases and V 4 bases, and 12 bases lay outside the gene matches. In DNA, the CDR3 is TGCGCCAGCAGCGAACAAGCGGGAGCGCTAAGCTACGAGCAGTACTTC. Residues: CASSEQAGALSYEQYF.

This clone has only one observation. This sequence joins TRBV10-2 and TRBJ1-4; no reliable D call. This CDR3 is built from 13 residues. Germline V CDR1 and CDR2: WSHSY, SAAADI. V was clipped by 6 bases and J by 7 bases, with 12 bases between them. CDR3 in amino acids: CASSDRGFEKLFF. For the CDR3, the DNA is TGCGCCAGCAGCGATCGGGGTTTTGAAAAACTGTTTTTT.

This clone was observed a few times. The chain is built from TRBV19 and TRBJ2-7, with TRBD1 identical over 10 bases. The CDR3 is 14 amino acids. With 4 bases clipped from V and 6 bases from J, the junction kept 6 bases outside the gene matches. Germline CDR1 LNHDA, CDR2 SQIVND (reference sequence). Written as DNA, the CDR3 is TGTGCCAGTAGTACCTCGGACAGGGGGATCGAGCAGTACTTC. This sequence encodes CASSTSDRGIEQYF.

J is TRBJ2-7 and V is TRBV19; D unresolved. CDR1 LNHDA and CDR2 SQIVND come from the germline V gene (reference sequence). CDR3 size: 13 residues. The germline V and J ends were trimmed by 3 bases and 6 bases, with 12 bases remaining between them. The CDR3 loop reads CASSIGVSVEQYF. CDR3 nucleotide sequence: TGTGCCAGTAGTATTGGAGTCTCCGTCGAGCAGTACTTC.

The chain uses TRBV19 and TRBJ1-4, with a weak D call TRBD1 (5 bases). The CDR3 runs to 13 residues. Trimming removed 1 base at V and 8 bases at J, with 8 bases between. The germline gives CDR1 LNHDA, CDR2 SQIVND (reference sequence). The CDR3 coding sequence is TGTGCCAGTAGTATAGGCAGGGAAGAAAAACTGTTTTTT. Its translation is CASSIGREEKLFF. The whole variable domain, remainder taken from reference TRBV19 and TRBJ1-4, is DGGITQSPKYLFRKEGQNVTLSCEQNLNHDAMYWYRQDPGQGLRLIYYSQIVNDFQKGDIAEGYSVSREKKESFPLTVTSAQKNPTAFYLCASSIGREEKLFFGSGTQLSVL.

The chain uses TRBV9 and TRBJ2-1; TRBD1 aligns across 7 bases. J lost 0 bases, V lost 5 bases, and 2 bases had no gene match. The CDR3 has 14 residues. From germline, CDR1 is SGDLS and CDR2 YYNGEE. The CDR3 region is CASSPGGSYNEQFF. DNA of the CDR3: TGTGCCAGCAGTCCAGGGGGCTCCTACAATGAGCAGTTCTTC.

V is TRBV30 and J is TRBJ2-3, with 7 bases fitting TRBD2. Germline values: CDR1 GTSNPN, CDR2 SVGIG (reference sequence). The CDR3 runs 14 residues. Germline trimming cut 4 bases from V and 1 base from J; bases unmatched to any gene: 5. CDR3 sequence (DNA): TGTGCCTGGACCCGGGGGAGGGGCACAGATACGCAGTATTTT. Its protein is CAWTRGRGTDTQYF.

The V call is TRBV14, the J call TRBJ2-2; the D gene is possibly TRBD2 (6 bases). Germline V lookup: CDR1 SGHDN, CDR2 FVKESK. This CDR3 comprises 18 residues. The V gene lost 3 bases and the J gene lost 1 base, with 18 bases spanning the gap. The CDR3, as DNA: TGTGCCAGCAGCCATTTCTCCATAGCGGATATGAACACCGGGGAGCTGTTTTTT. Translation gives CASSHFSIADMNTGELFF.

A single count supports this clone. The genes are TRBV11-2 and TRBJ2-5; D is possibly TRBD1 (6 bases). The V gene lost 0 bases and the J gene lost 2 bases, with 16 bases spanning the gap. The CDR3 spans 17 residues. Germline CDR1 SGHAT, CDR2 FQNNGV. The CDR3 nucleotides are TGTGCCAGCAGCTTAGATCCGACAGGTCTCCTTCAAGAGACCCAGTACTTC. Amino acids: CASSLDPTGLLQETQYF.

The table lists this clone with a count of one. The chain is built from TRBV18 and TRBJ2-1; 13 bases agree with TRBD2. This CDR3 region has 17 residues. V lost 3 bases to trimming and J lost 2 bases; unmatched junction nucleotides: 4. Germline V gene sequence: CDR1 KGHSH, CDR2 LQKENI. DNA of the CDR3: TGTGCCAGCTCACCCATAGGACTAGCGGGAGCCTACAATGAGCAGTTCTTC. This translates into CASSPIGLAGAYNEQFF.

In this sample, this clone turned up once. The chain is built from TRBV27 and TRBJ2-7; the D gene is possibly TRBD2 (7 bases). Germline CDR1 and CDR2: MNHEY and SMNVEV (reference sequence). The germline V and J ends were trimmed by 5 bases and 5 bases, with 25 bases remaining between them. The CDR3 covers 17 residues. The CDR3 coding sequence is TGTGCCAGCAGTCCCCTAAGGGGGGGGAGAGGGGCCCACGAGCAGTACTTC. Its translation is CASSPLRGGRGAHEQYF.

The CDR3 bases are TGTGCCAGCAGTTCCCCCGGGACAGGGGAAAAAGAGACCCAGTACTTC. This translates into CASSSPGTGEKETQYF. The rearrangement uses TRBV28 and TRBJ2-5, with 10 bases that match TRBD1. The CDR3 runs 16 residues. Germline CDR1 is MDHEN and CDR2 is SYDVKM. J lost 3 bases, V lost 4 bases, and 8 bases had no gene match.

This clone has just a few counts. This chain links TRBV6-6 with TRBJ1-2, with TRBD1 as a possible D gene (5 bases). Germline loops: CDR1 MNHNY, CDR2 SVGAGI (reference sequence). The CDR3 contains 13 residues. V lost 6 bases and J 3 bases, leaving 11 bases between the germline ends. The CDR3 bases are TGTGCCAGCAGCGCTCCAGGGTACTATGGCTACACCTTC. Amino acid sequence: CASSAPGYYGYTF.

The chain links TRBV27 to TRBJ1-6, with D maybe TRBD1 (6 bases). Germline CDR1 reads MNHEY; CDR2 reads SMNVEV (reference sequence). V lost 6 bases, J lost 7 bases, and 13 bases lay in between. The CDR3 spans 14 residues. Here the CDR3 DNA reads TGTGCCAGCAGGAACAGGGTCGAGAATTCACCCCTCCACTTT. It specifies CASRNRVENSPLHF.

J is TRBJ2-4 and V is TRBV11-2, with a weak D call TRBD1 (6 bases). This CDR3 comprises 17 residues. With 5 bases removed from V and 2 bases from J, the gap between germline ends came to 19 bases. The germline CDR1 and CDR2 sequences are SGHAT and FQNNGV. Here the CDR3 reads CASSLGGSREPKNIQYF. The DNA of the CDR3 is TGTGCCAGCAGCCTTGGGGGCTCGCGAGAACCCAAAAACATTCAGTACTTC.

The CDR3 coding sequence is TGTGCCAGCAGTGATTCGCGGATGCGGAGAGGGCTATATGGCTACACCTTC. Translating it yields CASSDSRMRRGLYGYTF. The rearrangement links TRBV6-4 to TRBJ1-2; D is uncertain. Germline V gene lookup returns CDR1 MRHNA and CDR2 SNTAGT. The CDR3 totals 17 residues. V dropped 3 bases and J dropped 5 bases, with 22 bases sitting between them.

The gene calls are TRBV6-1 and TRBJ1-1; the D gene is possibly TRBD1 (5 bases). The CDR3 is 13 amino acids. The V end was cut by 7 bases, the J end by 2 bases, with 11 bases between. Germline CDR1 MNHNS, CDR2 SASEGT. CDR3 DNA: TGTGCCAGCACTGAGACAGAAAACACTGAAGCTTTCTTT. Amino acid sequence: CASTETENTEAFF.

The genes are TRBV21-1 and TRBJ1-1; the listed D gene, TRBD1, was not tested against the DNA. TRBV21-1 is noted as a pseudogene. The CDR3 sequence is 19 residues long. The DNA of the CDR3 is TGTGCCAGCAGCAAAGTAGGCTTCGGGGGACAGGGGTCGAACACTGAAGCTTTCTTT. Translation: CASSKVGFGGQGSNTEAFF.

This clone showed up just a few times. This chain links TRBV28 with TRBJ2-2; 11 bases align to TRBD2. The CDR3 runs 15 residues. The germline CDR1 and CDR2 sequences are MDHEN and SYDVKM. Trimming removed 2 bases from V and 7 bases from J; junction bases left unmatched: 3. The CDR3 nucleotides are TGTGCCAGCAGTTTAACTAGCGGGAGCATCGGGGAGCTGTTTTTT. As protein: CASSLTSGSIGELFF.

To note about this clone: This same CDR3 is encoded by further DNA sequences in the sample. The V call is TRBV6-6, the J call TRBJ2-1; D not resolved. Deletions cut 2 bases from V and 0 bases from J, with 8 bases between. The CDR3 runs 15 residues. CDR1 is MNHNY, CDR2 SVGAGI, per germline (reference sequence). The CDR3 loop reads CASSYHPSSYNEQFF. CDR3 sequence (DNA): TGTGCCAGCAGTTACCACCCTAGCTCCTACAATGAGCAGTTCTTC.

V usage is TRBV6-1 and J usage is TRBJ2-5, with a possible D match to TRBD2 (6 bases). Germline V CDR1 and CDR2: MNHNS, SASEGT. Trimming cost V 5 bases and J 4 bases, with 17 bases left between them. The CDR3 totals 15 residues. Written as DNA, the CDR3 is TGTGCCAGCAGTCCCACCGGGGGTGGAGGAGAGACCCAGTACTTC. This codes for CASSPTGGGGETQYF.

This clone has a handful of counts. The CDR3 is CATLTGGGTDTQYF. In DNA form, the CDR3 reads TGTGCCACCCTGACAGGGGGCGGCACAGATACGCAGTATTTT. J is TRBJ2-3 and V is TRBV19, with 10 bases matching TRBD1. J lost 1 base, V lost 10 bases, and 5 bases had no gene match. CDR3 length: 14 residues. Germline values: CDR1 LNHDA, CDR2 SQIVND (reference sequence). The whole variable domain, remainder taken from reference TRBV19 and TRBJ2-3, is DGGITQSPKYLFRKEGQNVTLSCEQNLNHDAMYWYRQDPGQGLRLIYYSQIVNDFQKGDIAEGYSVSREKKESFPLTVTSAQKNPTAFYLCATLTGGGTDTQYFGPGTRLTVL.

The chain couples TRBV6-5 to TRBJ1-4; 7 nucleotides agree with TRBD1. Germline V lookup: CDR1 MNHEY, CDR2 SVGAGI. There are 14 residues in the CDR3. V lost 3 bases to trimming and J lost 8 bases; unmatched junction nucleotides: 6. The CDR3 sequence is CASSYGTEVEKLFF. DNA of the CDR3: TGTGCCAGCAGTTATGGGACAGAGGTGGAAAAACTGTTTTTT.

In regard to this clone: At one of its ends the junction is not consistent with the germline gene, which may arise from a read error. The gene calls are TRBV10-2 and TRBJ1-3, with D possibly TRBD1 on 5 matching bases. There are 14 residues in the CDR3. The germline gives CDR1 WSHSY, CDR2 SAAADI. CDR3 coding DNA: TGCGCCAGCACTGAGACGGGGGCTGGAAACACCATATATTTT. Its translation is CASTETGAGNTIYF.